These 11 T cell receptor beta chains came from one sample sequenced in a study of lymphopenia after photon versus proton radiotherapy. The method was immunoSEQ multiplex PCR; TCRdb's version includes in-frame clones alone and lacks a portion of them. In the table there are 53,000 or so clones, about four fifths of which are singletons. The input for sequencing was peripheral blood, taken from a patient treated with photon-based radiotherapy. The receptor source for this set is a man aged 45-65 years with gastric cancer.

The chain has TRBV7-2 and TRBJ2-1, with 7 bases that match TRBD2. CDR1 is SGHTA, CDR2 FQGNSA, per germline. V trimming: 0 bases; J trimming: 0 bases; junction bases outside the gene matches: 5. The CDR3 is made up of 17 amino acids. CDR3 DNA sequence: TGTGCCAGCAGCTTAGCAGGGCTAGCGGCCTCCTACAATGAGCAGTTCTTC. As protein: CASSLAGLAASYNEQFF.

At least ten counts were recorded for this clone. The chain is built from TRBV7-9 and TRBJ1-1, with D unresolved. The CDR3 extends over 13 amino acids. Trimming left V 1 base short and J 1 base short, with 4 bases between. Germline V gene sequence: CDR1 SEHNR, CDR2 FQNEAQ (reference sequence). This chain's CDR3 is CASSLGENTEAFF. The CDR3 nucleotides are TGTGCCAGCAGCTTAGGGGAGAACACTGAAGCTTTCTTT.

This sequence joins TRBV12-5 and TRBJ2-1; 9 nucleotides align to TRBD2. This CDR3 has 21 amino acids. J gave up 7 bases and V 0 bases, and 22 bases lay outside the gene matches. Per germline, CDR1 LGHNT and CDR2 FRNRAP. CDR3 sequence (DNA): TGTGCTAGTGGTTTGGTCGTAACACCGGGACTAGCAGCCACTCCCCTTAATGAGCAGTTCTTC. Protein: CASGLVVTPGLAATPLNEQFF.

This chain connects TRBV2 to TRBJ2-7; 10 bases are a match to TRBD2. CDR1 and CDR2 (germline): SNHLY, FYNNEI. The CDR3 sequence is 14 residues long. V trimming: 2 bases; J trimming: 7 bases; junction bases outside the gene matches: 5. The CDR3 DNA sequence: TGTGCCAGCAGTGAACTAGCGGGAGCGGGAGAGCAGTACTTC. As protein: CASSELAGAGEQYF.

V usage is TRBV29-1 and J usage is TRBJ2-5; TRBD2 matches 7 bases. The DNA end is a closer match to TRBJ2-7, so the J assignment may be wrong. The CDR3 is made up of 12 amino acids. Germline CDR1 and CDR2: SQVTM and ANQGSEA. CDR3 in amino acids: CSARDYSYEQYF. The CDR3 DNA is TGCAGCGCGCGGGACTACTCCTACGAGCAGTACTTC.

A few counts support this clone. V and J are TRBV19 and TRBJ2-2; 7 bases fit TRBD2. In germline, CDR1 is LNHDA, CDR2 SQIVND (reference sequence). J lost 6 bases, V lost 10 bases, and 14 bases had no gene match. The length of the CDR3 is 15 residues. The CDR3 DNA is TGTGCCACCACCCAGGAGCTAGCGGCCCCCGGGGAGCTGTTTTTT. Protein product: CATTQELAAPGELFF.

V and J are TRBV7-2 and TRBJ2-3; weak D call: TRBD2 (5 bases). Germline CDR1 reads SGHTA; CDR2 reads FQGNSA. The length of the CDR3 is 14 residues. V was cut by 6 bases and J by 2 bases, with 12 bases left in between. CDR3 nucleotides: TGTGCCAGCAGGCCGATAGCGAACACAGATACGCAGTATTTT. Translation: CASRPIANTDTQYF.

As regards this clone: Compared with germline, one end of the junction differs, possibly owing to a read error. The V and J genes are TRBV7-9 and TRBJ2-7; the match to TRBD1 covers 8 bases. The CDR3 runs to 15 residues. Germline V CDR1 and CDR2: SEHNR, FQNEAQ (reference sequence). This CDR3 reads CASSLGLTGAGEQYF. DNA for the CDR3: TGTGCCAGCAGTTTAGGCCTGACAGGGGCGGGGGAGCAGTACTTC.

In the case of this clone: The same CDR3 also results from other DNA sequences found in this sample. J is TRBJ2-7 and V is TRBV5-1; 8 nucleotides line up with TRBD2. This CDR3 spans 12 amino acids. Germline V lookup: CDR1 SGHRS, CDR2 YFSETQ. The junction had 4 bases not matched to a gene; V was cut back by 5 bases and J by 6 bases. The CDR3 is CASSLAGGEQYF. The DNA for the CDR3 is TGCGCCAGCAGTCTGGCGGGGGGCGAGCAGTACTTC.

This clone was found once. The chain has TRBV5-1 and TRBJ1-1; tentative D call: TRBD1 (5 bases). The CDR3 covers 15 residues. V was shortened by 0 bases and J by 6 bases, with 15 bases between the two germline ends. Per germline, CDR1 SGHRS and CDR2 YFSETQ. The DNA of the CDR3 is TGCGCCAGCAGCTTGGGTGGGGGAATTATGTCTGAAGCTTTCTTT. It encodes CASSLGGGIMSEAFF.

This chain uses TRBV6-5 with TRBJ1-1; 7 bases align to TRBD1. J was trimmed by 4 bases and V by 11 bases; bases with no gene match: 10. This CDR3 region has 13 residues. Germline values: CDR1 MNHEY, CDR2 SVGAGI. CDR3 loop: CAVQYRGFTEAFF. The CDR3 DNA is TGTGCCGTGCAGTACAGGGGATTCACTGAAGCTTTCTTT.